The present entry profiles one TCR beta chain with its context. This entry belongs to a study of blood T cell repertoires in COVID-19. Study processing details: Cell counts per sample came from amplifying reference gene primers. This table comes from immunoSEQ multiplex PCR, and its TCRdb copy is limited to in-frame clones, with some not included. The D gene and trimming were derived from the DNA, and the V and J assignments and clone size from that table. This table holds approximately 220,000 clones, 83% found once. The germline gives CDR1 SNHLY, CDR2 FYNNEI. CDR3 length: 15 amino acids. J gave up 2 bases and V 6 bases, and 4 bases lay outside the gene matches.

Sequenced input: PBMCs or T cells enriched from blood (not recorded which). The origin of this receptor is a woman in her forties or fifties who had been exposed to COVID-19. V usage is TRBV2 and J usage is TRBJ2-5; the match to TRBD2 covers 12 bases. CDR3 loop: CASRPLAGGQETQYF. The CDR3, as DNA: TGTGCCAGCAGGCCTCTAGCGGGGGGGCAAGAGACCCAGTACTTC.